The 28 T cell receptor beta chains listed next were all sequenced from one sample in a study of T cells after yellow fever vaccination. TCRdb itself ran the 5' RACE reads through MiXCR, one entry per CDR3 protein. The data hold more than 200,000 distinct CDR3 sequences, with about 3.9% observed a single time. The sample here was PBMCs, taken 15 days after the yellow fever booster vaccination. The receptors come from a man in his late teens or twenties who received the YFV17D yellow fever vaccine.

This clonotype was observed many times. This chain uses TRBV19 with TRBJ2-1; 8 bases map to TRBD1. CDR1 and CDR2 from the germline V gene are LNHDA and SQIVND (reference sequence). This CDR3 is built from 14 residues. J lost 5 bases, V lost 7 bases, and 7 bases had no gene match. CDR3 coding DNA: TGTGCCAGTATGAAGGACAGGGACCACAATGAGCAGTTCTTC. Translating gives CASMKDRDHNEQFF.

This clonotype was recorded many times. V is TRBV21-1 and J is TRBJ2-7; the table's TRBD2 call for D was not verified on the DNA. TRBV21-1 is a pseudogene. The CDR3 sequence is 21 residues long. The CDR3 here is CASSKRGPKTWSGHLTYEQYV. CDR3 bases: TGTGCCAGCAGCAAAAGGGGCCCAAAAACGTGGAGCGGGCACCTTACCTACGAGCAGTACGTC.

This clonotype was detected ten times or more. V and J are TRBV5-4 and TRBJ2-1, with 11 bases lining up with TRBD1. CDR3 length equals 15 residues. V was clipped by 0 bases and J by 10 bases; unmatched bases: 6. Germline-derived CDR1 and CDR2 are SGHNT and YYREEE (reference sequence). The chain's CDR3 is CASSLGDRGTREQFF. The CDR3 DNA reads TGTGCCAGCAGCTTGGGGGACAGGGGGACACGGGAGCAGTTCTTC.

There are many counts of this clonotype. V gene TRBV7-3 combines with J gene TRBJ1-6; D perhaps matches TRBD1 (5 bases). The CDR3 consists of 14 residues. The V gene's germline CDR1 is SGHTA and CDR2 FQGTGA. Trimming pared 4 bases from V and 6 bases from J, leaving 10 bases between. The CDR3: CASSWGTANSPLHF. The DNA of the CDR3 is TGTGCCAGCAGCTGGGGGACGGCTAATTCACCCCTCCACTTT.

This clonotype was observed many times. The V and J genes are TRBV7-9 and TRBJ1-2; no clear D. Trimming removed 6 bases at V and 8 bases at J, with 7 bases between. This CDR3 is built from 10 residues. Per the germline V gene, CDR1 is SEHNR and CDR2 is FQNEAQ (reference sequence). Written as DNA, the CDR3 is TGTGCCAGCAGTTCCCGGGGCTACACCTTC. Its protein product is CASSSRGYTF.

This clonotype was observed many times. The chain combines TRBV12-3 or TRBV12-4 with TRBJ2-1; D gene uncertain. Trimming removed 3 bases from V and 0 bases from J, with 6 bases in between. The CDR3 runs to 14 residues. The CDR3 coding sequence is TGTGCCAGCAGTTTTAGGGTCTCCTACAATGAGCAGTTCTTC. Translation gives CASSFRVSYNEQFF.

This clonotype was seen ten or more times. J is TRBJ2-5 and V is TRBV7-2, with 7 nucleotides matching TRBD2. V was clipped by 2 bases and J by 4 bases; unmatched bases: 7. Germline assignment: CDR1 SGHTA and CDR2 FQGNSA. The CDR3 is made up of 15 amino acids. Here the CDR3 reads CASSLRASGGETQYF. The CDR3 nucleotides are TGTGCCAGCAGCTTAAGGGCGTCGGGGGGAGAGACCCAGTACTTC.

This clonotype has a handful of counts. The chain links TRBV19 to TRBJ1-1; D perhaps matches TRBD1 (5 bases). The V gene's germline CDR1 is LNHDA and CDR2 SQIVND (reference sequence). The CDR3 sequence is 16 residues long. V was shortened by 2 bases and J by 4 bases, with 17 bases between the two germline ends. For the CDR3, the DNA is TGTGCCAGTAGTATATGGGACGGGGGTGAAAGCACTGAAGCTTTCTTT. Its translation: CASSIWDGGESTEAFF. Complete variable domain (other parts from reference TRBV19 and TRBJ1-1): DGGITQSPKYLFRKEGQNVTLSCEQNLNHDAMYWYRQDPGQGLRLIYYSQIVNDFQKGDIAEGYSVSREKKESFPLTVTSAQKNPTAFYLCASSIWDGGESTEAFFGQGTRLTVV.

This clonotype was seen many times. The chain recombines TRBV20-1 with TRBJ2-5, with TRBD2 identical over 9 bases. Germline loops: CDR1 DFQATT, CDR2 SNEGSKA (reference sequence). V shed 3 bases and J 1 base; nucleotides not matched to a gene: 6. CDR3 size: 15 residues. The CDR3 reads CSASWLAGPQETQYF. Here the CDR3 DNA reads TGCAGTGCTAGTTGGCTAGCGGGGCCCCAAGAGACCCAGTACTTC.

Ten or more counts support this clonotype. The chain is built from TRBV5-1 and TRBJ1-4, with 7 bases matching TRBD1. This CDR3 spans 15 amino acids. The junction had 10 bases not matched to a gene; V was cut back by 4 bases and J by 7 bases. The germline CDR1 and CDR2 sequences are SGHRS and YFSETQ. This chain's CDR3 is CASSTDRAGVEKLFF. CDR3 coding DNA: TGCGCCAGCAGCACCGACAGGGCGGGGGTTGAAAAACTGTTTTTT.

This clonotype came up many times. The V call is TRBV7-2, the J call TRBJ1-2, with 8 nucleotides matching TRBD1. The CDR3 has 15 amino acids. In germline, CDR1 is SGHTA, CDR2 FQGNSA. The ends lost 1 base at V and 4 bases at J; junction bases unmatched: 5. The CDR3 sequence is CASSLGQGTGYGYTF. The CDR3 DNA is TGTGCCAGCAGCTTAGGACAGGGGACTGGCTATGGCTACACCTTC.

This clonotype was observed at least ten times. The chain recombines TRBV12-3 or TRBV12-4 with TRBJ2-7; 9 nucleotides align to TRBD1. The junction had 7 bases not matched to a gene; V was cut back by 6 bases and J by 4 bases. This CDR3 comprises 14 residues. CDR3 nucleotide sequence: TGTGCCAGCAGACTGGGGGACAGGGTTTACGAGCAGTACTTC. Amino acids: CASRLGDRVYEQYF.

The sample holds many counts of this clonotype. V is TRBV20-1 and J is TRBJ1-4; a possible D gene is TRBD1 (5 bases). The CDR3 sequence is 13 residues long. V was pared by 6 bases and J by 5 bases, with 13 bases between. CDR1 and CDR2 (germline): DFQATT, SNEGSKA (reference sequence). This CDR3 reads CSAPGTANEKLFF. DNA for the CDR3: TGCAGTGCCCCCGGGACGGCGAATGAAAAACTGTTTTTT.

The rearrangement links TRBV4-1 to TRBJ1-4; a possible D gene is TRBD1 (5 bases). CDR1 and CDR2 (germline): MGHRA, YSYEKL. V dropped 1 base and J dropped 7 bases, with 10 bases sitting between them. The CDR3 length is 14 residues. CDR3 nucleotide sequence: TGCGCCAGCAGCCAAGTGGTAGGGGTTGAAAAACTGTTTTTT. Its protein is CASSQVVGVEKLFF.

Ten or more counts support this clonotype. The genes are TRBV4-3 and TRBJ1-5, with a weak D call TRBD1 (6 bases). The CDR3 spans 15 residues. V was pared by 0 bases and J by 5 bases, with 11 bases between. CDR1 is LGHNA and CDR2 is YSLEER in the germline V gene. The CDR3 loop reads CASSQDQGRYQPQHF. CDR3 in DNA: TGCGCCAGCAGCCAAGATCAGGGGCGGTATCAGCCCCAGCATTTT.

The sample holds many counts of this clonotype. The chain uses TRBV7-2 and TRBJ1-6; 9 nucleotides align to TRBD1. CDR3 length: 16 residues. Per germline, CDR1 SGHTA and CDR2 FQGNSA. Unmatched junction bases numbered 10, after V lost 2 bases and J lost 11 bases. Here the CDR3 reads CASSLTDRGWVAPLHF. The CDR3 DNA is TGTGCCAGCAGCTTAACAGACAGGGGGTGGGTGGCACCCCTCCACTTT.

This clonotype was seen many times. The chain carries TRBV11-2 and TRBJ2-7; 8 bases line up with TRBD2. J gave up 5 bases and V 5 bases, and 14 bases lay outside the gene matches. Germline CDR1 and CDR2: SGHAT and FQNNGV. CDR3 size: 16 residues. CDR3 sequence (DNA): TGTGCCAGCAGCCACCCCGTTCCGCGGGGGGCCCACGAGCAGTACTTC. Translation: CASSHPVPRGAHEQYF.

This clonotype was found many times. The chain combines TRBV11-2 with TRBJ1-1; D is unresolved. CDR1 and CDR2 from the germline V gene are SGHAT and FQNNGV. The CDR3 sequence is 13 residues long. V was clipped by 3 bases and J by 7 bases, with 12 bases between them. CDR3: CASSFQWTDEAFF. DNA of the CDR3: TGTGCCAGCAGCTTTCAGTGGACGGATGAAGCTTTCTTT.

This clonotype was observed at least ten times. The chain links TRBV24-1 to TRBJ2-1, with D unresolved. The CDR3 consists of 13 residues. Trimming cost V 1 base and J 8 bases, with 8 bases left between them. Germline lookup yields CDR1 KGHDR and CDR2 SFDVKD. This chain's CDR3 is CATSDLSSYEQFF. CDR3 DNA: TGTGCCACCAGTGATTTATCGAGCTATGAGCAGTTCTTC.

There are many counts of this clonotype. The CDR3 DNA is TGCGCCAGCAGCTTGGCGGGTCAGGGGGCCGCGTTTGGGGCCAACGTCCTGACTTTC. It specifies CASSLAGQGAAFGANVLTF. This chain links TRBV5-1 with TRBJ2-6; 8 nucleotides align to TRBD1. Trimming at V came to 0 bases and at J to 3 bases, leaving 11 bases not matched to a gene. The CDR3 is 19 residues long. CDR1 and CDR2 (germline): SGHRS, YFSETQ.

This clonotype was found many times. CDR3: CSARPLLERRNTGELFF. CDR3 nucleotides: TGCAGTGCTAGGCCGCTTTTGGAGCGGAGAAACACCGGGGAGCTGTTTTTT. This chain uses TRBV20-1 with TRBJ2-2; D is perhaps TRBD2 (5 bases). The germline gives CDR1 DFQATT, CDR2 SNEGSKA (reference sequence). This CDR3 is 17 amino acids long. Trimming pared 3 bases from V and 2 bases from J, leaving 19 bases between.

Ten or more counts support this clonotype. The chain joins TRBV20-1 to TRBJ2-2; D unclear. Germline CDR1 and CDR2: DFQATT and SNEGSKA (reference sequence). Trimming cost V 6 bases and J 0 bases, with 11 bases left between them. The CDR3 contains 14 residues. In DNA, the CDR3 is TGCAGTGCCCCATTGGCAGCGAACACCGGGGAGCTGTTTTTT. Amino acids: CSAPLAANTGELFF.

The sample holds many counts of this clonotype. The chain employs TRBV27 and TRBJ2-3, with D perhaps matching TRBD2 (6 bases). V lost 6 bases to trimming and J lost 3 bases, with 13 bases between them. From germline, CDR1 is MNHEY and CDR2 SMNVEV (reference sequence). This CDR3 contains 14 residues. The CDR3, as DNA: TGTGCCAGCAGGAAATGGGGGGTAACAGATACGCAGTATTTT. Translation: CASRKWGVTDTQYF.

There are many counts of this clonotype. The V gene is TRBV21-1, the J gene TRBJ2-1; the table gives TRBD2 as D, unverified against the DNA. TRBV21-1 counts as a pseudogene. This CDR3 is built from 17 residues. The CDR3 DNA sequence: TGTGCCAGCAGCCTACGACTAGCGGAGACGTACCACAATGAGCAGTTCTTC. Translated, it gives CASSLRLAETYHNEQFF.

This clonotype showed up many times. This chain links TRBV5-1 with TRBJ2-7; D uncertain. This CDR3 is 13 amino acids long. Per the germline V gene, CDR1 is SGHRS and CDR2 is YFSETQ. The V end lost 7 bases, the J end lost 6 bases, and 17 bases lay between the germline ends. The CDR3 loop is CASGSWGGLEQYV. DNA for the CDR3: TGCGCCAGCGGCTCGTGGGGTGGGCTCGAGCAGTACGTC.

Many counts were recorded for this clonotype. The chain uses TRBV20-1 and TRBJ2-5; D not certain. The V gene lost 0 bases and the J gene lost 2 bases, with 7 bases spanning the gap. The germline V gene encodes CDR1 DFQATT and CDR2 SNEGSKA (reference sequence). The CDR3 has 13 amino acids. The CDR3 DNA sequence: TGCAGTGCTAGAGATTCGCTACAAGAGACCCAGTACTTC. Translating it yields CSARDSLQETQYF.

The J gene is TRBJ2-5, the V gene TRBV30; 8 positions agree with TRBD2. The CDR3 runs to 13 residues. Germline CDR1 reads GTSNPN; CDR2 reads SVGIG (reference sequence). V lost 8 bases and J lost 5; bases outside the gene matches: 10. CDR3 nucleotide sequence: TGTGCCGGAGGTCCGGGGGGGGGGGAGACCCAGTACTTC. Its protein product is CAGGPGGGETQYF.

Ten or more counts support this clonotype. CDR3 loop: CSVVGAGETQYF. The CDR3 DNA is TGCAGCGTTGTGGGGGCAGGAGAGACCCAGTACTTC. The rearrangement joins TRBV29-1 to TRBJ2-5; tentatively, D is TRBD1 (6 bases). The CDR3 is made up of 12 amino acids. V was shortened by 4 bases and J by 4 bases, with 10 bases between the two germline ends. Germline V lookup: CDR1 SQVTM, CDR2 ANQGSEA.